This TCR beta chain comes out of a study of cytomegalovirus exposure and HLA in healthy donors. A note on this clone: Its specificity is unknown.

The germline gives CDR1 MGHRA, CDR2 YSYEKL. Trimming pared 3 bases from V and 4 bases from J, leaving 5 bases between. This CDR3 contains 12 residues. The method was immunoSEQ multiplex PCR; TCRdb's version includes in-frame clones alone and lacks a portion of them. The sample records some 170,000 clones, approximately 96% being singletons. General study findings and limits: Reports described diagnosis of cytomegalovirus status by the classifier as highly specific and sensitive.

This clonotype was sampled from a woman aged 18-30 years in good health and CMV-seronegative. Sequencing was done on a sample of PBMCs. This rearrangement joins TRBV4-1 to TRBJ2-3; D ambiguous. The CDR3 DNA sequence: TGCGCCAGCAGCCACACGGCAGATACGCAGTATTTT. Amino acids: CASSHTADTQYF.